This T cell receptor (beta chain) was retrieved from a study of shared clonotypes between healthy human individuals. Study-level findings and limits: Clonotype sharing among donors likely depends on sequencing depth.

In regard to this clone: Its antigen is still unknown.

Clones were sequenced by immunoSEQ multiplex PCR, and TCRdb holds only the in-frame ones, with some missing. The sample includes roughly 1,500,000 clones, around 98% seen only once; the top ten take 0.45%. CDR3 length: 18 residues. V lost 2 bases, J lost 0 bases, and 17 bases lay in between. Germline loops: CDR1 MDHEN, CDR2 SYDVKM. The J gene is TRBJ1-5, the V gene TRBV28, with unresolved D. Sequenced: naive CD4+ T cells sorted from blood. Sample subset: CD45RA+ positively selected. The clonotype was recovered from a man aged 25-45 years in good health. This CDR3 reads CASSLEMEPTYSNQPQHF. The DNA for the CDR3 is TGTGCCAGCAGTTTAGAAATGGAGCCTACCTATAGCAATCAGCCCCAGCATTTT.